Shown below are 22 T cell receptor beta chains from a single sample sequenced in a study of graft-versus-host responses after intestinal transplantation. Antigens of these TCRs are unknown. Profiled with immunoSEQ multiplex PCR; TCRdb holds only in-frame clones, not every one. The sample contains around 110,000 clones, 90% of which appear only once. The material was unstimulated CD4+ T cells sorted from spleen or lymph node cells, obtained before intestinal transplant. These receptors were obtained from a human donor who received an intestinal transplant.

The CDR3 DNA reads TGTGCCAGCAGCCCGGCAGCGGGGGCCTTCACAGATACGCAGTATTTT. Its protein product is CASSPAAGAFTDTQYF. The chain has TRBV7-9 and TRBJ2-3, with 8 bases matching TRBD2. CDR3 length: 16 residues. After removal of 5 bases from V and 2 bases from J, the junction contained 9 bases not matched to a gene. Germline-derived CDR1 and CDR2 are SEHNR and FQNEAQ (reference sequence).

This clone was observed a few times. The chain employs TRBV9 and TRBJ2-5, with 9 bases matching TRBD1. The CDR3 runs to 16 residues. CDR1 is SGDLS, CDR2 YYNGEE, per germline. J was trimmed by 5 bases and V by 0 bases; bases with no gene match: 8. DNA for the CDR3: TGTGCCAGCAGCGTAGGGTTGGGACAGGGCGGGGAGACCCAGTACTTC. Translating it yields CASSVGLGQGGETQYF.

The chain is built from TRBV2 and TRBJ1-1; D possibly corresponds to TRBD1 (6 bases). The CDR3 is made up of 13 amino acids. From germline, CDR1 is SNHLY and CDR2 FYNNEI. V lost 4 bases and J lost 3, with 9 bases in between. The CDR3 bases are TGTGCCAGCAGTGTACAGGGATACACTGAAGCTTTCTTT. Translating it yields CASSVQGYTEAFF.

The V call is TRBV18, the J call TRBJ2-7; 9 bases align to TRBD2. This CDR3 spans 16 amino acids. With 3 bases clipped from V and 3 bases from J, the junction kept 9 bases outside the gene matches. In germline, CDR1 is KGHSH, CDR2 LQKENI. DNA for the CDR3: TGTGCCAGCTCACCTGGATTTCGAGCGGGAGGCTACGAGCAGTACTTC. Translation gives CASSPGFRAGGYEQYF.

The chain recombines TRBV2 with TRBJ2-2, with 14 bases that match TRBD2. CDR3 length: 20 amino acids. Germline CDR1 is SNHLY and CDR2 is FYNNEI. V shed 5 bases and J 5 bases; nucleotides not matched to a gene: 16. The CDR3 sequence: CASSPGRRGLAGVETGELFF. As DNA, the CDR3 is TGTGCCAGCAGTCCCGGACGCAGGGGACTAGCGGGAGTAGAAACCGGGGAGCTGTTTTTT.

With respect to this clone: Other DNA sequences in this specimen translate into the identical CDR3. V and J are TRBV11-2 and TRBJ2-5, with 10 nucleotides matching TRBD1. The CDR3 consists of 13 residues. V shed 5 bases, J shed 4 bases, and the junction held 1 base outside the gene matches. Germline loops: CDR1 SGHAT, CDR2 FQNNGV. CDR3 in DNA: TGTGCCAGCAGCAGGGACAGGGGAGAGACCCAGTACTTC. This sequence encodes CASSRDRGETQYF.

The J gene is TRBJ2-7, the V gene TRBV2; 7 bases agree with TRBD1. Germline values: CDR1 SNHLY, CDR2 FYNNEI. This CDR3 comprises 15 residues. The ends lost 5 bases at V and 0 bases at J; junction bases unmatched: 7. CDR3: CASSLQGNPSYEQYF. CDR3 bases: TGTGCCAGCAGTTTACAGGGGAACCCCTCCTACGAGCAGTACTTC.

This chain connects TRBV27 to TRBJ1-5, with 7 bases aligning to TRBD1. The CDR3 contains 14 residues. Germline V CDR1 and CDR2: MNHEY, SMNVEV (reference sequence). The V and J ends lost 5 bases and 2 bases, in that order; junction bases with no gene match: 3. The CDR3 region is CASSQDRGNQPQHF. CDR3 DNA: TGTGCCAGCAGTCAAGACAGGGGCAATCAGCCCCAGCATTTT.

This clone was recorded once. The chain links TRBV18 to TRBJ2-3; perhaps TRBD1 as D (6 bases). Germline CDR1 KGHSH, CDR2 LQKENI. The CDR3 loop spans 13 amino acids. Trimming removed 1 base from V and 4 bases from J, with 6 bases in between. CDR3 protein: CASSPQGADTQYF. CDR3 coding DNA: TGTGCCAGCTCACCACAGGGGGCAGATACGCAGTATTTT.

V and J are TRBV4-2 and TRBJ2-1; TRBD2 matches 9 bases. This CDR3 has 19 amino acids. Looked up from germline, CDR1 is LGHNA and CDR2 is YNFKEQ. V was clipped by 0 bases and J by 2 bases; unmatched bases: 11. The CDR3: CASSQDPASGDWAYNEQFF. For the CDR3, the DNA is TGTGCCAGCAGCCAAGATCCGGCTAGCGGGGATTGGGCCTACAATGAGCAGTTCTTC.

This rearrangement joins TRBV10-3 to TRBJ1-3; TRBD1 might be the D (5 bases). The germline V and J ends were trimmed by 11 bases and 0 bases, with 11 bases remaining between them. Germline V gene sequence: CDR1 ENHRY, CDR2 SYGVKD. This CDR3 comprises 13 residues. The CDR3 loop is CAVGDFSGNTIYF. The DNA for the CDR3 is TGTGCCGTTGGGGACTTCTCTGGAAACACCATATATTTT.

CDR3 DNA sequence: TGCGCCAGCAGCCGGACCCTAGCGAGGGCCTCCTACAATGAGCAGTTCTTC. It codes for CASSRTLARASYNEQFF. V usage is TRBV4-1 and J usage is TRBJ2-1; tentatively, D is TRBD2 (6 bases). This CDR3 contains 17 residues. Between the trimmed V and J ends, which lost 4 bases and 0 bases, there was a span of 16 bases. From germline, CDR1 is MGHRA and CDR2 YSYEKL.

This clone is a singleton in its sample. The chain joins TRBV27 to TRBJ1-5; tentative D call: TRBD1 (6 bases). The CDR3 consists of 14 residues. Germline CDR1 reads MNHEY; CDR2 reads SMNVEV (reference sequence). Trimming shortened V by 9 bases and J by 4 bases, and 16 bases separated the two germline ends. The CDR3 region has the DNA TGTGCCAGTAAGTACAGGGTAGGAAATCAGCCCCAGCATTTT. It yields the protein CASKYRVGNQPQHF.

This sequence joins TRBV9 and TRBJ1-5; D uncertain. Germline CDR1 SGDLS, CDR2 YYNGEE. V shed 3 bases and J shed 6 bases, with 13 bases lying between them. The CDR3 contains 14 residues. Here the CDR3 reads CASSAPGKGQPQHF. The CDR3 region has the DNA TGTGCCAGCAGCGCCCCCGGGAAGGGTCAGCCCCAGCATTTT.

The chain combines TRBV2 with TRBJ2-7, with TRBD1 matching 7 bases. CDR1 and CDR2 (germline): SNHLY, FYNNEI. V lost 6 bases and J lost 6; bases outside the gene matches: 8. The CDR3 runs to 13 residues. The CDR3 DNA is TGTGCCAGCAGAAGGACAGGTCCGGGCGAGCAGTACTTC. This codes for CASRRTGPGEQYF.

The chain links TRBV5-4 to TRBJ1-3, with 7 bases fitting TRBD1. In germline, CDR1 is SGHNT, CDR2 YYREEE (reference sequence). The ends lost 0 bases at V and 1 base at J; junction bases unmatched: 1. The CDR3 contains 15 residues. The CDR3 spells CASSLGRGSGNTIYF. The CDR3 DNA is TGTGCCAGCAGCTTGGGCAGGGGGTCTGGAAACACCATATATTTT.

This clone was observed once. This rearrangement joins TRBV7-2 to TRBJ2-2; TRBD2 matches 8 bases. Germline V gene sequence: CDR1 SGHTA, CDR2 FQGNSA. The V and J ends lost 10 bases and 5 bases, in that order; junction bases with no gene match: 18. The CDR3 covers 17 residues. This CDR3 is CAIGGGLAGHRTGELFF. DNA for the CDR3: TGTGCCATCGGGGGGGGGCTAGCGGGCCACCGGACCGGGGAGCTGTTTTTT.

V and J are TRBV18 and TRBJ1-6, with D uncertain. Germline CDR1 reads KGHSH; CDR2 reads LQKENI. The CDR3 is 13 amino acids. With 3 bases removed from V and 10 bases from J, the gap between germline ends came to 10 bases. The CDR3 nucleotides read TGTGCCAGCTCACCCTACGGGGTATCACCCCTCCACTTT. It is translated as CASSPYGVSPLHF.

The V call is TRBV29-1, the J call TRBJ2-1; a possible D gene is TRBD2 (7 bases). The CDR3 spans 16 residues. Germline V gene sequence: CDR1 SQVTM, CDR2 ANQGSEA. V dropped 5 bases and J dropped 5 bases, with 22 bases sitting between them. CDR3 bases: TGCAGCGTTTCAACCCTAGGCAGGGGACTAAACAATGAGCAGTTCTTC. This translates into CSVSTLGRGLNNEQFF.

This chain links TRBV2 with TRBJ2-3; 9 bases align to TRBD1. The CDR3 spans 15 residues. V was pared by 6 bases and J by 4 bases, with 8 bases of the junction left unmatched. The germline gives CDR1 SNHLY, CDR2 FYNNEI. Written as DNA, the CDR3 is TGTGCCAGCAGGAGGGGACAGGGAGGTGCAGATACGCAGTATTTT. Protein product: CASRRGQGGADTQYF.

This chain uses TRBV20-1 with TRBJ2-1; the D is unclear. Germline CDR1 DFQATT, CDR2 SNEGSKA (reference sequence). This CDR3 has 10 amino acids. The V end was cut by 1 base, the J end by 14 bases, with 9 bases between. The CDR3 coding sequence is TGCAGTGCTAGAGGGCAGGCCGAGTTCTTC. Its protein product is CSARGQAEFF.

The chain couples TRBV10-3 to TRBJ1-1; D perhaps matches TRBD1 (6 bases). V was clipped by 5 bases and J by 5 bases, with 15 bases between them. The CDR3 runs 14 residues. Looked up from germline, CDR1 is ENHRY and CDR2 is SYGVKD. The CDR3 spells CAISFRGEETEAFF. The CDR3 bases are TGTGCCATCAGTTTCAGGGGAGAGGAGACTGAAGCTTTCTTT.